These 18 T cell receptor beta chains were all obtained from the same sample, sequenced in a study of graft-versus-host responses after intestinal transplantation. Their antigens are not known. The assay was immunoSEQ multiplex PCR, and TCRdb's table has in-frame clones only and misses some. This sample carries around 110,000 clones, just over 90% of them seen once, and the ten largest clones take roughly 0.2%. This specimen consisted of unstimulated CD4+ T cells sorted from spleen or lymph node cells, obtained before intestinal transplant. These receptors all stem from a human donor who received an intestinal transplant.

The chain recombines TRBV4-2 with TRBJ1-2; 7 positions match TRBD1. Per germline, CDR1 LGHNA and CDR2 YNFKEQ. The ends lost 8 bases at V and 8 bases at J; junction bases unmatched: 14. The CDR3 consists of 14 residues. CDR3 amino acids: CASSLAGTAAGYTF. DNA for the CDR3: TGTGCCAGCTCCCTGGCCGGGACAGCAGCAGGCTACACCTTC.

The CDR3 coding sequence is TGTGCCAGTAGTCCCCGACAGGGGGCTACCTATGGCTACACCTTC. Residues: CASSPRQGATYGYTF. The chain combines TRBV19 with TRBJ1-2, with 10 bases identical to TRBD1. There are 15 residues in the CDR3. From germline, CDR1 is LNHDA and CDR2 SQIVND (reference sequence). J gave up 4 bases and V 5 bases, and 7 bases lay outside the gene matches.

The chain recombines TRBV6-1 with TRBJ1-1; the D is unclear. The V gene's germline CDR1 is MNHNS and CDR2 SASEGT. V lost 4 bases and J lost 1, with 7 bases in between. CDR3 length: 13 residues. CDR3 region: CASSAVWNTEAFF. DNA for the CDR3: TGTGCCAGCAGTGCCGTCTGGAACACTGAAGCTTTCTTT.

Concerning this clone: Other nucleotide sequences in the sample specify the same CDR3. The chain links TRBV7-3 to TRBJ2-1; TRBD2 agrees at 8 bases. This CDR3 has 15 amino acids. CDR1 SGHTA and CDR2 FQGTGA come from the germline V gene. The ends lost 1 base at V and 6 bases at J; junction bases unmatched: 5. DNA of the CDR3: TGTGCCAGCAGCTTAAATGGTCTAGCGGGCAATGAGCAGTTCTTC. It codes for CASSLNGLAGNEQFF.

The chain combines TRBV2 with TRBJ2-5, with D possibly matching TRBD2 (7 bases). The CDR3 spans 15 residues. V was shortened by 4 bases and J by 5 bases, with 17 bases between the two germline ends. Germline CDR1 and CDR2: SNHLY and FYNNEI. This CDR3 is CASSASQGGGETQYF. CDR3 bases: TGTGCCAGCAGTGCCTCCCAAGGGGGAGGGGAGACCCAGTACTTC.

The chain employs TRBV11-2 and TRBJ2-4; the D is unclear. V shed 4 bases and J shed 5 bases, with 9 bases lying between them. The V gene's germline CDR1 is SGHAT and CDR2 FQNNGV. This CDR3 region has 13 residues. CDR3 loop: CASSSSGENIQYF. CDR3 sequence (DNA): TGTGCCAGCAGCTCGAGTGGAGAAAACATTCAGTACTTC.

The gene calls are TRBV7-9 and TRBJ2-5, with D maybe TRBD2 (6 bases). Germline lookup yields CDR1 SEHNR and CDR2 FQNEAQ (reference sequence). This CDR3 spans 14 amino acids. The V gene lost 5 bases and the J gene lost 2 bases, with 12 bases spanning the gap. CDR3 DNA: TGTGCCAGCAGCCCCGGGAGACAACAAGAGACCCAGTACTTC. It specifies CASSPGRQQETQYF.

The rearrangement joins TRBV10-3 to TRBJ2-7, with D possibly being TRBD1 (5 bases). V lost 3 bases and J 4 bases, leaving 10 bases between the germline ends. The CDR3 totals 13 residues. Germline loops: CDR1 ENHRY, CDR2 SYGVKD. The CDR3 spells CAISDRVRYEQYF. The CDR3 bases are TGTGCCATCAGTGACAGGGTTAGGTACGAGCAGTACTTC.

V gene TRBV2 combines with J gene TRBJ1-1, with TRBD1 matching over 10 bases. This CDR3 spans 14 amino acids. J gave up 11 bases and V 6 bases, and 12 bases lay outside the gene matches. Germline V gives CDR1 SNHLY, CDR2 FYNNEI. The CDR3 DNA sequence: TGTGCCAGCAGCCTATTTGGGACAGGGGAGTGGGCTTTCTTT. Amino acids: CASSLFGTGEWAFF.

V usage is TRBV5-1 and J usage is TRBJ1-5, with D possibly being TRBD1 (5 bases). V was shortened by 4 bases and J by 1 base, with 12 bases between the two germline ends. The V gene's germline CDR1 is SGHRS and CDR2 YFSETQ. CDR3 length: 15 residues. CDR3 protein: CASSKETESNQPQHF. In DNA, the CDR3 is TGCGCCAGCAGCAAGGAGACAGAGAGCAATCAGCCCCAGCATTTT.

J is TRBJ1-2 and V is TRBV18; D is possibly TRBD1 (5 bases). This CDR3 is built from 14 residues. The germline gives CDR1 KGHSH, CDR2 LQKENI. V shed 2 bases and J shed 1 base, with 8 bases lying between them. This chain's CDR3 is CASSPDSRNYGYTF. CDR3 DNA: TGTGCCAGCTCACCAGACAGTCGTAACTATGGCTACACCTTC. Drawing the rest from reference TRBV18 and TRBJ1-2, the complete variable domain is NAGVMQNPRHLVRRRGQEARLRCSPMKGHSHVYWYRQLPEEGLKFMVYLQKENIIDESGMPKERFSAEFPKEGPSILRIQQVVRGDSAAYFCASSPDSRNYGYTFGSGTRLTVV.

The chain joins TRBV5-1 to TRBJ2-1; 8 bases are a match to TRBD1. Unmatched junction bases numbered 9, after V lost 3 bases and J lost 7 bases. CDR3 length: 15 residues. Per the germline V gene, CDR1 is SGHRS and CDR2 is YFSETQ. The CDR3: CASSSLTGVGNEQFF. The CDR3 region has the DNA TGCGCCAGCAGCTCCCTGACAGGGGTAGGGAATGAGCAGTTCTTC. The full variable domain, completed using reference TRBV5-1 and TRBJ2-1, is KAGVTQTPRYLIKTRGQQVTLSCSPISGHRSVSWYQQTPGQGLQFLFEYFSETQRNKGNFPGRFSGRQFSNSRSEMNVSTLELGDSALYLCASSSLTGVGNEQFFGPGTRLTVL.

The chain joins TRBV2 to TRBJ1-2; perhaps TRBD1 as D (6 bases). Trimming stripped 5 bases from V and 3 bases from J, with 13 bases between. The CDR3 runs to 14 residues. In germline, CDR1 is SNHLY, CDR2 FYNNEI. CDR3: CASSQPNRDYGYTF. CDR3 DNA: TGTGCCAGCAGTCAACCTAACAGGGACTATGGCTACACCTTC.

V gene TRBV29-1 combines with J gene TRBJ2-7, with TRBD1 as a possible D gene (6 bases). The germline gives CDR1 SQVTM, CDR2 ANQGSEA. The CDR3 totals 13 residues. V lost 6 bases and J 1 base, leaving 13 bases between the germline ends. The CDR3 is CSVGNRESYEQYF. CDR3 sequence (DNA): TGCAGCGTGGGGAACAGGGAATCCTACGAGCAGTACTTC.

This CDR3 reads CASSLGLAGNEQFF. CDR3 nucleotides: TGCGCCAGCAGCCTGGGACTAGCGGGAAATGAGCAGTTCTTC. The rearrangement joins TRBV5-1 to TRBJ2-1; TRBD2 matches at 13 bases. Germline assignment: CDR1 SGHRS and CDR2 YFSETQ. V lost 4 bases and J lost 7; bases outside the gene matches: 2. The CDR3 contains 14 residues.

CDR3 amino acids: CASSQEAVTGELFF. CDR3 sequence (DNA): TGCGCCAGCAGCCAAGAGGCAGTTACCGGGGAGCTGTTTTTT. The gene calls are TRBV4-3 and TRBJ2-2; D is unresolved. The V gene lost 0 bases and the J gene lost 5 bases, with 7 bases spanning the gap. In germline, CDR1 is LGHNA, CDR2 YSLEER. This CDR3 region has 14 residues.

This chain uses TRBV2 with TRBJ2-7, with a possible D match to TRBD1 (5 bases). CDR3 length: 12 amino acids. Trimming took off 7 bases at V and 2 bases at J, with 9 bases between the two ends. Per germline, CDR1 SNHLY and CDR2 FYNNEI. As DNA, the CDR3 is TGTGCCAGCACCTCGACAGCCTACGAGCAGTACTTC. Its protein product is CASTSTAYEQYF.

The rearrangement links TRBV28 to TRBJ1-2; possibly TRBD1 for D (6 bases). The V and J ends lost 6 bases and 3 bases respectively, with 14 bases between them. CDR1 and CDR2 (germline): MDHEN, SYDVKM. This CDR3 region has 14 residues. CDR3 amino acids: CASSLLRTDYGYTF. As DNA, the CDR3 is TGTGCCAGCAGCCTATTGCGGACAGACTATGGCTACACCTTC.